A single sample gave rise to the 28 T cell receptor beta chains below, sequenced in a study of spatial heterogeneity in lung cancer. TCRdb fed the 5' RACE reads into MiXCR, producing one record per CDR3 protein. The sample has roughly 7,000 distinct CDR3 sequences; 11% to 15% are singletons. No antigen is known for these receptors. Study observations and caveats: Counts of expanded alpha and beta TCRs within tumors tracked the tumor nonsynonymous mutation count.

Time point defined: sample taken at primary tumor resection. The sequencing here drew on lung tumor tissue, taken at surgery. The receptors stem from a female donor with early-stage non-small cell lung cancer.

The sample holds many counts of this clonotype. The library was designed around alpha chains, so this beta chain is a stray read whose abundance carries little weight. V usage is TRBV28 and J usage is TRBJ1-5; the match to TRBD1 covers 7 bases. From germline, CDR1 is MDHEN and CDR2 SYDVKM. The junction had 4 bases not matched to a gene; V was cut back by 3 bases and J by 5 bases. CDR3 size: 14 residues. CDR3 nucleotide sequence: TGTGCCAGCAGTTTCCAGGGGGTAGATCAGCCCCAGCATTTT. Translation gives CASSFQGVDQPQHF.

Many counts were recorded for this clonotype. The size of this beta chain means little, since it is a stray read in a library made for alpha chains. The V gene is TRBV9, the J gene TRBJ1-6; D ambiguous. The V end was cut by 0 bases, the J end by 4 bases, with 11 bases between. Germline V gene data show CDR1 as SGDLS and CDR2 as YYNGEE. The CDR3 is 16 residues long. CDR3 region: CASSVGSGGYNSPLHF. The DNA for the CDR3 is TGTGCCAGCAGCGTAGGGTCAGGCGGGTATAATTCACCCCTCCACTTT.

In its sample, this clonotype was seen many times. This beta chain is a stray read from a library made for alpha chains; its abundance is not meaningful. The chain has TRBV7-8 and TRBJ2-7, with D possibly TRBD1 on 6 matching bases. V lost 3 bases and J 0 bases, leaving 12 bases between the germline ends. This CDR3 has 15 amino acids. The germline V gene encodes CDR1 SGHVS and CDR2 FQNEAQ. The CDR3 loop reads CASSFNRDPSYEQYF. The CDR3 region has the DNA TGTGCCAGCAGCTTTAACAGGGACCCCTCCTACGAGCAGTACTTC.

Within the sample, this clonotype is medium-sized. This beta chain came through as a stray read in a library set up for alpha chains, and its size says little. The gene calls are TRBV7-9 and TRBJ2-7, with D perhaps matching TRBD2 (6 bases). V lost 2 bases, J lost 6 bases, and 11 bases lay in between. This CDR3 comprises 13 residues. Germline-derived CDR1 and CDR2 are SEHNR and FQNEAQ (reference sequence). CDR3 nucleotide sequence: TGTGCCAGCAGCTTACACGCGGGGACCGAGCAGTACTTC. As protein: CASSLHAGTEQYF.

Ten or more counts support this clonotype. This beta chain slipped into a library made for alpha chains as a stray read, so its size is not meaningful. The chain is built from TRBV5-1 and TRBJ1-4; no definite D call. Germline assignment: CDR1 SGHRS and CDR2 YFSETQ. This CDR3 region has 13 residues. V lost 2 bases to trimming and J lost 6 bases, with 8 bases between them. CDR3 loop: CASSFQPDEKLFF. The CDR3, as DNA: TGCGCCAGCAGCTTTCAACCCGATGAAAAACTGTTTTTT.

This clonotype rates as medium-sized (0.01 to 0.1%). The library was prepared for alpha chains; this beta chain is a stray read, so its frequency means little. The gene calls are TRBV5-1 and TRBJ2-7; tentative D call: TRBD2 (5 bases). Germline assignment: CDR1 SGHRS and CDR2 YFSETQ. V lost 2 bases, J lost 6 bases, and 12 bases lay in between. There are 13 residues in the CDR3. The CDR3 bases are TGCGCCAGCAGCTTAGAAGGGCTAGCCGAGCAGTACTTC. It specifies CASSLEGLAEQYF.

This clonotype was counted many times. Found in a library prepared for alpha chains, this beta chain is an off-target read, and its abundance has little meaning. As DNA, the CDR3 is TGTGCCAGCTCACCTGGGCAGGACAAACAAGAGACCCAGTACTTC. As protein: CASSPGQDKQETQYF. The rearrangement links TRBV18 to TRBJ2-5; D possibly corresponds to TRBD1 (5 bases). This CDR3 comprises 15 residues. Germline V lookup: CDR1 KGHSH, CDR2 LQKENI. Trimming took off 3 bases at V and 2 bases at J, with 13 bases between the two ends.

This clonotype showed up many times. The library was prepared for alpha chains; this beta chain is a stray read, so its frequency means little. The chain is built from TRBV3-1 and TRBJ2-2, with 11 bases lining up with TRBD1. V shed 1 base and J 4 bases; nucleotides not matched to a gene: 5. Germline V gene lookup returns CDR1 LGHDT and CDR2 YNNKEL (reference sequence). The CDR3 runs to 17 residues. This chain's CDR3 is CASSQGTGGRGTGELFF. DNA for the CDR3: TGTGCCAGCAGCCAAGGGACAGGGGGCAGGGGCACCGGGGAGCTGTTTTTT.

A remark on this clonotype: In a library made to pick up alpha chains, this beta chain is a stray read with a size that means little. CDR3 sequence: CSAASGWDGELFF. The CDR3 nucleotides are TGCAGTGCCGCGTCAGGGTGGGACGGGGAGCTGTTTTTT. The chain has TRBV20-1 and TRBJ2-2, with a weak D call TRBD1 (5 bases). Germline-derived CDR1 and CDR2 are DFQATT and SNEGSKA (reference sequence). The CDR3 runs 13 residues. With 6 bases removed from V and 7 bases from J, the gap between germline ends came to 15 bases.

In regard to this clonotype: This beta chain is off target for a library built for alpha chains, so its abundance means little. The chain uses TRBV9 and TRBJ2-6; D is unclear. This CDR3 spans 14 amino acids. Germline V gives CDR1 SGDLS, CDR2 YYNGEE. Trimming left V 2 bases short and J 6 bases short, with 9 bases between. Here the CDR3 reads CASSVPQLANVLTF. CDR3 sequence (DNA): TGTGCCAGCAGCGTCCCCCAATTGGCCAACGTCCTGACTTTC.

This clonotype was picked up many times. Within a library made for alpha chains, this beta chain is off target, and its count is uninformative. The chain uses TRBV9 and TRBJ2-1, with TRBD2 identical over 7 bases. This CDR3 is built from 17 residues. The trim removed 4 bases at V and 10 bases at J, leaving 20 bases unmatched. Germline V lookup: CDR1 SGDLS, CDR2 YYNGEE. The CDR3 DNA reads as TGTGCCAGCAGCCCGAGACTAGCAAGCGGTCTAGGAGAAGAGCAGTTCTTC. This gives the protein CASSPRLASGLGEEQFF.

This clonotype ranks as medium-sized (0.01 to 0.1%). Because the library targeted alpha chains, this beta chain is an off-target read whose size means little. V gene TRBV7-2 combines with J gene TRBJ2-3; TRBD1 agrees at 7 bases. Per germline, CDR1 SGHTA and CDR2 FQGNSA. V gave up 5 bases and J gave up 4 bases; unmatched junction bases: 9. This CDR3 comprises 15 residues. CDR3 coding DNA: TGTGCCAGCAGCACCCGACAGGGATTCGCAGATACGCAGTATTTT. It encodes CASSTRQGFADTQYF.

In this sample, this clonotype is medium-sized. This beta chain is off target for a library built for alpha chains, so its abundance means little. The chain uses TRBV11-2 and TRBJ1-2; D may be TRBD1 (5 bases). The CDR3 loop spans 13 amino acids. V lost 2 bases and J 4 bases, leaving 8 bases between the germline ends. CDR1 and CDR2 (germline): SGHAT, FQNNGV. The CDR3 protein is CASSLRQGYGYTF. CDR3 coding DNA: TGTGCCAGCAGCTTACGGCAGGGCTATGGCTACACCTTC.

This clonotype was seen ten or more times. Sequence at one end of the junction differs from germline and may be a read error. This beta chain is an off-target read within a library intended for alpha chains, so its frequency means little. V gene TRBV12-3 or TRBV12-4 combines with J gene TRBJ1-1, with D uncertain. The CDR3 covers 13 residues. The CDR3, as DNA: TGTGCCAGCAGCTTAGTTGGACACACTGAAGCTTTCTTT. Translated: CASSLVGHTEAFF.

This clonotype has ten or more counts. Because the library targeted alpha chains, this beta chain is an off-target read whose size means little. The gene calls are TRBV5-5 and TRBJ2-2; the D gene is possibly TRBD2 (6 bases). This CDR3 has 14 amino acids. Germline values: CDR1 SGHKS, CDR2 YYEKEE (reference sequence). V dropped 5 bases and J dropped 3 bases, with 11 bases sitting between them. CDR3 sequence: CASRGTLYTGELFF. CDR3 nucleotide sequence: TGTGCCAGCAGAGGGACTCTCTACACCGGGGAGCTGTTTTTT.

This clonotype has at least ten counts. This beta chain is an off-target read within a library intended for alpha chains, so its frequency means little. This chain uses TRBV4-1 with TRBJ1-5, with D maybe TRBD1 (6 bases). The V end was cut by 6 bases, the J end by 2 bases, with 17 bases between. The length of the CDR3 is 16 residues. Germline assignment: CDR1 MGHRA and CDR2 YSYEKL. Here the CDR3 DNA reads TGCGCCAGCAGGGAGATGGGGGGCTTGGGCAATCAGCCCCAGCATTTT. Residues: CASREMGGLGNQPQHF.

This clonotype is judged medium-sized (0.01 to 0.1%). This beta chain was picked up by a library intended for alpha chains and is off target, so its count carries little meaning. The rearrangement links TRBV10-3 to TRBJ1-5; 8 bases align to TRBD1. V trimming: 10 bases; J trimming: 3 bases; junction bases outside the gene matches: 5. The CDR3 spans 13 residues. CDR1 ENHRY and CDR2 SYGVKD come from the germline V gene. CDR3 in DNA: TGTGCCACCAGGACAGGGTACAATCAGCCCCAGCATTTT. It is translated as CATRTGYNQPQHF.

Regarding this clonotype: Because the library targeted alpha chains, this beta chain is an off-target read whose size means little. This sequence joins TRBV29-1 and TRBJ1-1; D remains unclear. This CDR3 comprises 10 residues. CDR1 SQVTM and CDR2 ANQGSEA come from the germline V gene. The germline V and J ends were trimmed by 1 base and 12 bases, with 9 bases remaining between them. Here the CDR3 DNA reads TGCAGCGTTGAAGGGGGAAATCCTTTCTTT. This sequence encodes CSVEGGNPFF.

This clonotype was found many times. This beta chain appears as a stray read in a library generated for alpha chains; its size is not informative. The chain links TRBV20-1 to TRBJ1-2; D not resolved. Germline V gene data show CDR1 as DFQATT and CDR2 as SNEGSKA (reference sequence). This CDR3 has 11 amino acids. Trimming took off 4 bases at V and 4 bases at J, with 7 bases between the two ends. CDR3 protein: CSATTAYGYTF. CDR3 in DNA: TGCAGTGCTACGACTGCCTATGGCTACACCTTC.

This clonotype was seen at least ten times. Being off target in a library aimed at alpha chains, this beta chain has a size of little meaning. J is TRBJ2-5 and V is TRBV12-3 or TRBV12-4; tentatively, D is TRBD1 (6 bases). This CDR3 has 13 amino acids. V dropped 5 bases and J dropped 4 bases, with 11 bases sitting between them. The CDR3 bases are TGTGCCAGCAGTACAACAGGGAGAGAGACCCAGTACTTC. It encodes CASSTTGRETQYF.

As regards this clonotype: Mismatch with germline at one junction end may stem from a read error. The library was designed around alpha chains, so this beta chain is a stray read whose abundance carries little weight. The chain links TRBV6-1 to TRBJ1-2; no definite D call. CDR1 is MNHNS and CDR2 is SASEGT in the germline V gene. This CDR3 contains 17 residues. The CDR3 sequence is CASSKAPGFNLNYGYTF. For the CDR3, the DNA is TGTGCCAGCAGTAAAGCTCCGGGGTTTAACCTTAACTATGGCTACACCTTC.

This clonotype was counted many times. The library was built for alpha chains, so this beta chain is an off-target read and its size means little. The chain combines TRBV12-3 or TRBV12-4 with TRBJ2-7, with D possibly TRBD2 on 6 matching bases. There are 13 residues in the CDR3. V shed 6 bases and J shed 1 base, with 10 bases lying between them. This CDR3 is CASSGGRSYEQYF. The CDR3, as DNA: TGTGCCAGCAGCGGGGGAAGATCCTACGAGCAGTACTTC.

This clonotype was seen ten or more times. In a library made to pick up alpha chains, this beta chain is a stray read with a size that means little. The rearrangement links TRBV18 to TRBJ1-1, with D uncertain. V lost 3 bases and J 1 base, leaving 15 bases between the germline ends. The CDR3 contains 16 residues. Germline V gene lookup returns CDR1 KGHSH and CDR2 LQKENI. CDR3 bases: TGTGCCAGCTCACCCCTAACCTCGCAGGCGAACACTGAAGCTTTCTTT. Its translation is CASSPLTSQANTEAFF. Based on the CDR3 plus reference TRBV18 and TRBJ1-1, the full variable domain is NAGVMQNPRHLVRRRGQEARLRCSPMKGHSHVYWYRQLPEEGLKFMVYLQKENIIDESGMPKERFSAEFPKEGPSILRIQQVVRGDSAAYFCASSPLTSQANTEAFFGQGTRLTVV.

In this sample, this clonotype is medium-sized. As an off-target read in a library built for alpha chains, this beta chain has a frequency of little significance. The gene calls are TRBV10-3 and TRBJ2-7; 8 nucleotides line up with TRBD1. V dropped 6 bases and J dropped 12; count of bases not matched to a gene: 10. The germline gives CDR1 ENHRY, CDR2 SYGVKD. This CDR3 has 12 amino acids. The CDR3: CAIRKGQGFLYF. For the CDR3, the DNA is TGTGCCATCAGAAAAGGACAGGGTTTTTTGTACTTC.

Points on this clonotype: This beta chain is an off-target read within a library intended for alpha chains, so its frequency means little. The J gene is TRBJ1-2, the V gene TRBV20-1; possibly TRBD1 for D (5 bases). Trimming stripped 5 bases from V and 2 bases from J, with 9 bases between. This CDR3 comprises 12 residues. In germline, CDR1 is DFQATT, CDR2 SNEGSKA (reference sequence). Written as DNA, the CDR3 is TGCAGTGCTGCAGGGCGAAACTATGGCTACACCTTC. This gives the protein CSAAGRNYGYTF.

This clonotype appeared many times. This beta chain is an off-target read within a library intended for alpha chains, so its frequency means little. This chain joins TRBV5-1 and TRBJ2-7; 8 bases match TRBD1. The CDR3 consists of 15 residues. The V and J ends lost 0 bases and 3 bases, in that order; junction bases with no gene match: 5. Germline V gene sequence: CDR1 SGHRS, CDR2 YFSETQ. CDR3 sequence: CASSLAGTGYYEQYF. The CDR3 coding sequence is TGCGCCAGCAGCTTGGCCGGGACAGGATACTACGAGCAGTACTTC.

This clonotype is categorized as medium-sized. A library made for alpha chains picked up this beta chain off target, so its size means little. This chain connects TRBV7-3 to TRBJ2-6, with D perhaps given as TRBD1 or TRBD2 (5 bases each). The germline V gene encodes CDR1 SGHTA and CDR2 FQGTGA. There are 17 residues in the CDR3. V was pared by 5 bases and J by 0 bases, with 14 bases between. CDR3 sequence reads: CASSPRGRHSGANVLTF. The CDR3 DNA follows: TGTGCCAGCAGCCCTAGGGGACGTCACTCTGGGGCCAACGTCCTGACTTTC.

By frequency in the sample, this clonotype is medium-sized. Since the library was made to target alpha chains, this beta chain is a stray read and its abundance is not meaningful. The chain combines TRBV7-6 with TRBJ2-2; D is perhaps TRBD1 (7 bases). CDR3 length: 17 amino acids. Germline lookup yields CDR1 SGHVS and CDR2 FNYEAQ. V lost 4 bases and J lost 4, with 19 bases in between. The CDR3, as DNA: TGTGCCAGCAGCTCGCGACCCAGGGGGGTTTCCACCGGGGAGCTGTTTTTT. This sequence encodes CASSSRPRGVSTGELFF.